These T cell receptor beta chains were read from a single sample in a study of T cell repertoires and HLA-DP antigens. Some clones are missing from TCRdb's copy, which holds only in-frame ones; the method was immunoSEQ multiplex PCR. Of roughly 110,000 clones in the sample, around 93% are singletons; the top ten hold more than 0.25%. These receptors are not linked to any known antigen. Material for sequencing was CD4+ T cells from PBMCs. The receptors were gathered from a woman between 18 and 30 years old in good health and CMV-seronegative. Both conserved end residues are part of each CDR3. D genes are given only for firm matches. For some rows the clone size is stated as once, few or many, or as a class when expanded; others skip it.

size	D	V	J	CDR3	DNA
NA	NA	TRBV6-1	TRBJ1-3	CASSVGGRDGNTIYF	TGTGCCAGCAGTGTCGGGGGGCGTGATGGAAACACCATATATTTT
NA	TRBD1	TRBV5-1	TRBJ2-5	CASSENRGSQETQYF	TGCGCCAGCAGCGAAAACAGGGGTAGCCAAGAGACCCAGTACTTC
NA	NA	TRBV5-1	TRBJ1-5	CASSLEGSSQPQHF	TGCGCCAGCAGCTTGGAAGGCAGCTCTCAGCCCCAGCATTTT
NA	NA	TRBV5-1	TRBJ2-6	CASSLFPSGANVLTF	TGCGCCAGCAGCTTGTTTCCCTCTGGGGCCAACGTCCTGACTTTC
NA	NA	TRBV7-3	TRBJ2-2	CASSLGEGELFF	TGTGCCAGCAGCTTAGGCGAGGGGGAGCTGTTTTTT
NA	NA	TRBV2	TRBJ1-4	CASSVGRAEKLFF	TGTGCCAGCAGTGTGGGTAGGGCTGAAAAACTGTTTTTT
few	NA	TRBV18	TRBJ1-5	CASSPPGPGANQPQHF	TGTGCCAGCTCACCTCCGGGCCCGGGGGCCAATCAGCCCCAGCATTTT
NA	NA	TRBV4-2	TRBJ1-3	CASSQFEVGSGNTIYF	TGTGCCAGCAGCCAATTCGAGGTCGGCTCTGGAAACACCATATATTTT
NA	NA	TRBV14	TRBJ2-5	CASSQDAKTQYF	TGTGCCAGCAGCCAAGATGCAAAGACCCAGTACTTC
NA	TRBD1	TRBV9	TRBJ2-1	CASSKLPGTGGAGPYNEQFF	TGTGCCAGCAGCAAGCTCCCCGGGACAGGGGGCGCCGGACCCTACAATGAGCAGTTCTTC